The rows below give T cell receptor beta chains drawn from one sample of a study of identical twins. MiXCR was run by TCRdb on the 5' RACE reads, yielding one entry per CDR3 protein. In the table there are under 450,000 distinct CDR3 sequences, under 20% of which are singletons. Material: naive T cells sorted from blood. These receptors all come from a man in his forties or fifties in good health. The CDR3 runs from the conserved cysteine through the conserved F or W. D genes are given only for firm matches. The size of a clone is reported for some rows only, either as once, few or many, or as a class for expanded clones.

CDR3 protein: CASSRVSGYGYTF
CDR3 DNA: TGTGCCAGCAGTCGCGTGTCTGGCTATGGCTACACCTTC
J gene: TRBJ1-2
clone size: many
D gene: .
V gene: TRBV6-1

CDR3 protein: CAWSRDTQYF
CDR3 DNA: TGTGCCTGGAGTAGAGATACGCAGTATTTT
J gene: TRBJ2-3
clone size: .
D gene: .
V gene: TRBV30

CDR3 protein: CSVEDQWTSGRPHTDTQYF
CDR3 DNA: TGCAGCGTTGAAGATCAGTGGACTAGCGGGAGGCCTCACACAGATACGCAGTATTTT
J gene: TRBJ2-3
clone size: few
D gene: TRBD2
V gene: TRBV29-1

CDR3 protein: CASSLETASEAFF
CDR3 DNA: TGTGCCAGCAGCTTAGAGACAGCCTCTGAAGCTTTCTTT
J gene: TRBJ1-1
clone size: .
D gene: .
V gene: TRBV11-1

CDR3 protein: CASSYSHPTSGIYNEQFF
CDR3 DNA: TGTGCCAGCAGTTACTCACACCCGACTAGCGGGATCTACAATGAGCAGTTCTTC
J gene: TRBJ2-1
clone size: many
D gene: TRBD2
V gene: TRBV6-2/TRBV6-3

CDR3 protein: CAISGGQGLGETQYF
CDR3 DNA: TGTGCCATCAGTGGGGGACAGGGCCTGGGAGAGACCCAGTACTTC
J gene: TRBJ2-5
clone size: few
D gene: TRBD1
V gene: TRBV10-3

CDR3 protein: CASRSTGGLGGYTF
CDR3 DNA: TGTGCCAGCAGGTCCACAGGGGGTTTAGGCGGCTACACCTTC
J gene: TRBJ1-2
clone size: .
D gene: TRBD1
V gene: TRBV12-3/TRBV12-4

CDR3 protein: CASSRTGTVNTEAFF
CDR3 DNA: TGTGCCAGCAGTCGGACCGGGACCGTGAACACTGAAGCTTTCTTT
J gene: TRBJ1-1
clone size: few
D gene: .
V gene: TRBV28

CDR3 protein: CASSLWGDFLGETQYF
CDR3 DNA: TGTGCCAGCAGTTTATGGGGGGACTTCCTGGGGGAGACCCAGTACTTC
J gene: TRBJ2-5
clone size: few
D gene: .
V gene: TRBV28

CDR3 protein: CASSPTSGGREQYF
CDR3 DNA: TGTGCCAGCAGCCCGACTAGCGGGGGGCGGGAGCAGTACTTC
J gene: TRBJ2-7
clone size: few
D gene: TRBD2
V gene: TRBV6-1

CDR3 protein: CASSYRGRTDTQYF
CDR3 DNA: TGTGCCAGCAGCTACCGGGGTCGGACAGATACGCAGTATTTT
J gene: TRBJ2-3
clone size: .
D gene: .
V gene: TRBV7-2

CDR3 protein: CATSAVYRNNEQFF
CDR3 DNA: TGTGCCACCAGTGCAGTGTACAGAAACAATGAGCAGTTCTTC
J gene: TRBJ2-1
clone size: many
D gene: .
V gene: TRBV24-1

CDR3 protein: CASSLGQNEKLFF
CDR3 DNA: TGTGCCAGCAGTCTTGGACAGAATGAAAAACTGTTTTTT
J gene: TRBJ1-4
clone size: many
D gene: .
V gene: TRBV12-3/TRBV12-4

CDR3 protein: CASSPQGSGANVLTF
CDR3 DNA: TGTGCCAGCAGTCCACAGGGTTCAGGGGCCAACGTCCTGACTTTC
J gene: TRBJ2-6
clone size: many
D gene: .
V gene: TRBV6-2/TRBV6-3

CDR3 protein: CASSLTVRDQPQHF
CDR3 DNA: TGTGCCAGCAGTCTAACGGTACGCGATCAGCCCCAGCATTTT
J gene: TRBJ1-5
clone size: many
D gene: .
V gene: TRBV12-3/TRBV12-4

CDR3 protein: CSVWDYPMNTEAFF
CDR3 DNA: TGCAGCGTGTGGGACTATCCCATGAACACTGAAGCTTTCTTT
J gene: TRBJ1-1
clone size: many
D gene: .
V gene: TRBV29-1

CDR3 protein: CASSSFRESNQPQHF
CDR3 DNA: TGTGCCAGCAGTTCGTTTCGGGAGAGCAATCAGCCCCAGCATTTT
J gene: TRBJ1-5
clone size: .
D gene: .
V gene: TRBV2

CDR3 protein: CSVVTGDPNEQFF
CDR3 DNA: TGCAGCGTTGTTACAGGAGACCCCAATGAGCAGTTCTTC
J gene: TRBJ2-1
clone size: few
D gene: .
V gene: TRBV29-1

CDR3 protein: CASSPPKRHGSYNEQFF
CDR3 DNA: TGTGCCAGCTCACCACCGAAACGTCATGGCTCCTACAATGAGCAGTTCTTC
J gene: TRBJ2-1
clone size: few
D gene: .
V gene: TRBV18

CDR3 protein: CASLGGTGELFF
CDR3 DNA: TGTGCCAGTCTCGGTGGGACCGGGGAGCTGTTTTTT
J gene: TRBJ2-2
clone size: .
D gene: .
V gene: TRBV27

CDR3 protein: CASSKVRGQGLEEQYF
CDR3 DNA: TGTGCCAGCAGCAAAGTAAGGGGACAGGGACTGGAGGAGCAGTACTTC
J gene: TRBJ2-7
clone size: many
D gene: .
V gene: TRBV21-1

CDR3 protein: CASSYSGGGQGTAGELFF
CDR3 DNA: TGTGCCAGCAGTTACTCGGGGGGGGGACAGGGGACTGCCGGGGAGCTGTTTTTT
J gene: TRBJ2-2
clone size: many
D gene: TRBD1
V gene: TRBV6-5

CDR3 protein: CASSYSLINNSPLHF
CDR3 DNA: TGTGCCAGCAGTTACTCCCTCATAAACAATTCACCCCTCCACTTT
J gene: TRBJ1-6
clone size: many
D gene: .
V gene: TRBV6-5

CDR3 protein: CASGLTSGSYNEQFF
CDR3 DNA: TGTGCCAGCGGACTGACTAGCGGGAGCTACAATGAGCAGTTCTTC
J gene: TRBJ2-1
clone size: few
D gene: TRBD2
V gene: TRBV7-3

CDR3 protein: CASSWAGNSNQPQHF
CDR3 DNA: TGTGCCAGCAGTTGGGCGGGGAATAGCAATCAGCCCCAGCATTTT
J gene: TRBJ1-5
clone size: few
D gene: .
V gene: TRBV12-3/TRBV12-4

CDR3 protein: CSAFDSPRSNYGYTF
CDR3 DNA: TGCAGTGCTTTCGATTCGCCGAGGAGTAACTATGGCTACACCTTC
J gene: TRBJ1-2
clone size: many
D gene: .
V gene: TRBV20-1

CDR3 protein: CASSPAGTGNTGELFF
CDR3 DNA: TGTGCCAGCTCACCAGCCGGGACAGGGAACACCGGGGAGCTGTTTTTT
J gene: TRBJ2-2
clone size: once
D gene: TRBD1
V gene: TRBV18

CDR3 protein: CATLSTPAQETQYF
CDR3 DNA: TGTGCCACCCTTTCTACACCAGCCCAAGAGACCCAGTACTTC
J gene: TRBJ2-5
clone size: many
D gene: .
V gene: TRBV6-1